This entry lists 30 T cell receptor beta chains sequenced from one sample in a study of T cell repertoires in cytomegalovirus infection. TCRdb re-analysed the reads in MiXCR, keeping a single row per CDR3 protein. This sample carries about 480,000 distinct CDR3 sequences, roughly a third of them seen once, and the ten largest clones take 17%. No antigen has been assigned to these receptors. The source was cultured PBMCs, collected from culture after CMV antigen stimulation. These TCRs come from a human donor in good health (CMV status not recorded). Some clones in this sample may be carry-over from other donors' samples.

CDR3 in DNA: TGCAGCGTTCCAAGCGTTTATGGCTACACCTTC. This translates into CSVPSVYGYTF. This chain connects TRBV29-1 to TRBJ1-2; D gene ambiguous. CDR3 length equals 11 residues. Germline V gene sequence: CDR1 SQVTM, CDR2 ANQGSEA. Trimming removed 5 bases from V and 5 bases from J, with 9 bases in between. The full variable domain, rest sourced from reference TRBV29-1 and TRBJ1-2, is SAVISQKPSRDICQRGTSLTIQCQVDSQVTMMFWYRQQPGQSLTLIATANQGSEATYESGFVIDKFPISRPNLTFSTLTVSNMSPEDSSIYLCSVPSVYGYTFGSGTRLTVV.

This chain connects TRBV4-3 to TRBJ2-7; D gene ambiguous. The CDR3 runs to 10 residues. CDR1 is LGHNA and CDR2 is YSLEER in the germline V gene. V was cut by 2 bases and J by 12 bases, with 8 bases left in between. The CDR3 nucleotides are TGCGCCAGCAGCCAACCCCGACGGTACGTC. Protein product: CASSQPRRYV.

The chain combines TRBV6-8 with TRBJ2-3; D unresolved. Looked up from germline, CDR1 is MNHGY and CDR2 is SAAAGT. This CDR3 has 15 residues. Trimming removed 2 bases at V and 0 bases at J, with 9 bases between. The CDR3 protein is CASSYGLTSTDTQYF. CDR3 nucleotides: TGTGCCAGCAGTTACGGCCTAACAAGCACAGATACGCAGTATTTT.

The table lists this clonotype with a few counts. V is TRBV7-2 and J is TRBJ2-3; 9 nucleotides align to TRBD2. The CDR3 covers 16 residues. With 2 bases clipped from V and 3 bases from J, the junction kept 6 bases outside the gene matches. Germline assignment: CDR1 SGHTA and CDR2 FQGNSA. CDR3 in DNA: TGTGCCAGCAGCTTAAATAGCGGGAGTGTTACAGATACGCAGTATTTT. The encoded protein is CASSLNSGSVTDTQYF.

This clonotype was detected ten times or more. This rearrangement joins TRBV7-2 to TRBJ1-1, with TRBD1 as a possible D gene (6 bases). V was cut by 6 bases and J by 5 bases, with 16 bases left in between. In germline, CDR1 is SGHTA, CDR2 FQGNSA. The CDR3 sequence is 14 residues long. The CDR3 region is CASRYRDTETEAFF. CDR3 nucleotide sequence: TGTGCCAGCAGGTACAGGGATACAGAGACTGAAGCTTTCTTT.

The CDR3 here is CAISDGQAYNQPQHF. In DNA form, the CDR3 reads TGTGCCATCAGCGACGGACAGGCATACAATCAGCCCCAGCATTTT. This rearrangement joins TRBV10-3 to TRBJ1-5; 7 bases are a match to TRBD1. Per the germline V gene, CDR1 is ENHRY and CDR2 is SYGVKD. The V and J ends lost 6 bases and 3 bases, in that order; junction bases with no gene match: 8. This CDR3 is 15 amino acids long.

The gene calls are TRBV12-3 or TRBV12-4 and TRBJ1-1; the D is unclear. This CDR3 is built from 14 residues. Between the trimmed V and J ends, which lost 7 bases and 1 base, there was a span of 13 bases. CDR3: CASNLGVTNTEAFF. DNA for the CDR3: TGTGCCAGCAATTTGGGAGTGACGAACACTGAAGCTTTCTTT.

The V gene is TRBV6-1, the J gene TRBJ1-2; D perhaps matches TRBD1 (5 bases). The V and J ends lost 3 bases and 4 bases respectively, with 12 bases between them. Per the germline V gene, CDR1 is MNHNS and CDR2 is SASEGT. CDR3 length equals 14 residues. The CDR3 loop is CASSEGPQIYGYTF. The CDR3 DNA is TGTGCCAGCAGTGAGGGGCCTCAAATCTATGGCTACACCTTC.

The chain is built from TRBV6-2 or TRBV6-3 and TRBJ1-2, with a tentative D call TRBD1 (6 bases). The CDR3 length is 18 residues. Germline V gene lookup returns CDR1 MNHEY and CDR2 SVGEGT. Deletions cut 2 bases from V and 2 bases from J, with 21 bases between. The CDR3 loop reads CASSYGGGANSANYGYTF. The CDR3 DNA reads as TGTGCCAGCAGTTACGGCGGGGGCGCGAATTCAGCCAACTATGGCTACACCTTC.

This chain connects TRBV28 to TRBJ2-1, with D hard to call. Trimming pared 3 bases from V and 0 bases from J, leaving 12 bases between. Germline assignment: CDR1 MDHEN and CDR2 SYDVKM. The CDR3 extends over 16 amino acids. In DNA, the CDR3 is TGTGCCAGCAGTTTTGGGGTTACAAGCTCCTACAATGAGCAGTTCTTC. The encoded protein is CASSFGVTSSYNEQFF.

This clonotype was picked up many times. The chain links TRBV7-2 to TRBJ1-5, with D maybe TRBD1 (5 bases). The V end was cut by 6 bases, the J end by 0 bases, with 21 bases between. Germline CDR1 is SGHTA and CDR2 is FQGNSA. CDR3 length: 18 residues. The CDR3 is CASSSGTLGTFSNQPQHF. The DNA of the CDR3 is TGTGCCAGCAGTTCCGGGACCCTGGGGACCTTTAGCAATCAGCCCCAGCATTTT.

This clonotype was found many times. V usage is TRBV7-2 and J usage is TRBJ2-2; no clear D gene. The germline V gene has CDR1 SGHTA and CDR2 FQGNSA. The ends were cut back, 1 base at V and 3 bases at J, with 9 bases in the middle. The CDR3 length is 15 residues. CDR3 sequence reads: CASSLVLGYTGELFF. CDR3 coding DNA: TGTGCCAGCAGCTTAGTGCTGGGTTACACCGGGGAGCTGTTTTTT.

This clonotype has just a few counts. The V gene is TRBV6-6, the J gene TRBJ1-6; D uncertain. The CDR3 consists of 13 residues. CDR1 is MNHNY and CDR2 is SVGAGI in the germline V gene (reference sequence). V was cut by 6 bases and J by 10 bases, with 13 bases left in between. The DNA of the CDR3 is TGTGCCAGCAGGGGTCAGGTTCGGTCACCCCTCCACTTT. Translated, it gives CASRGQVRSPLHF.

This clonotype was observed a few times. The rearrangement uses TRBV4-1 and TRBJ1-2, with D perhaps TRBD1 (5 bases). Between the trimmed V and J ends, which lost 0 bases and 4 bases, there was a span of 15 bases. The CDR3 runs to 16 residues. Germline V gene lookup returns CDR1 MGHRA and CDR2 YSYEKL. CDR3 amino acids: CASSQDPGAQLYGYTF. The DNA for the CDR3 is TGCGCCAGCAGCCAAGATCCCGGGGCCCAGCTCTATGGCTACACCTTC.

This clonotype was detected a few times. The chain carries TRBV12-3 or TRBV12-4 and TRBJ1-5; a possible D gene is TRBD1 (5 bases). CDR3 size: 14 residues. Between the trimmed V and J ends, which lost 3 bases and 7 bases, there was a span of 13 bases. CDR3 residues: CASSFAGTDQPQHF. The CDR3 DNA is TGTGCCAGCAGTTTTGCAGGGACTGACCAGCCCCAGCATTTT.

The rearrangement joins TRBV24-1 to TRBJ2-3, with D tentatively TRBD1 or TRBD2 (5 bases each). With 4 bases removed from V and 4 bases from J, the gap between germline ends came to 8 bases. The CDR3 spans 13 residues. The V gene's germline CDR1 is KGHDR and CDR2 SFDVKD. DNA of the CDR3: TGTGCCACCAGTGACGGGACCGCAGATACGCAGTATTTT. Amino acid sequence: CATSDGTADTQYF.

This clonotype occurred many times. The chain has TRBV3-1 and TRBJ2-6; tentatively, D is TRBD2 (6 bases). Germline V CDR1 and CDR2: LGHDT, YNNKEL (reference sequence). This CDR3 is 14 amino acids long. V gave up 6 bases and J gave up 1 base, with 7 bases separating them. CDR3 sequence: CASSRGSGANVLTF. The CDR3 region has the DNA TGTGCCAGCAGTCGGGGGTCTGGGGCCAACGTCCTGACTTTC.

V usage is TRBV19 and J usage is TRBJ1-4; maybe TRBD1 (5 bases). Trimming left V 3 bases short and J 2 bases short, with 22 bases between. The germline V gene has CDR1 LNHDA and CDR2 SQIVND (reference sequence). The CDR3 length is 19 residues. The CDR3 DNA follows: TGTGCCAGTAGTATCCTTCTTGACAGCGGGAGGTCTACTAATGAAAAACTGTTTTTT. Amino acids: CASSILLDSGRSTNEKLFF.

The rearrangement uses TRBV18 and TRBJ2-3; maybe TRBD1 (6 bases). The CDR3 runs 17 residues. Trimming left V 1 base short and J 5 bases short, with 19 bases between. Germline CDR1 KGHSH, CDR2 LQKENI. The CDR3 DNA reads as TGTGCCAGCTCACCACGGCTTTTGGCAGGGGAGAGAGATACGCAGTATTTT. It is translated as CASSPRLLAGERDTQYF.

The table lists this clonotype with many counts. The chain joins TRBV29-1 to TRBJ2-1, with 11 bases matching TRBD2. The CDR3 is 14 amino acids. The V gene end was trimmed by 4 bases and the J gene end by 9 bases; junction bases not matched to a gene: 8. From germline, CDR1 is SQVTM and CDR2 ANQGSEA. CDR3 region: CSVGLLAGVVEQFF. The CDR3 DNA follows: TGCAGCGTTGGCCTACTAGCGGGAGTGGTTGAGCAGTTCTTC.

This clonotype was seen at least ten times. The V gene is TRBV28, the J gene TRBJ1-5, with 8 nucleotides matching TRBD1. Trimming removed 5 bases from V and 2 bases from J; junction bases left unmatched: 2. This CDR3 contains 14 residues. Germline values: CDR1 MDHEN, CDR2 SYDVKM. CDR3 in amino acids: CASSGQGGNQPQHF. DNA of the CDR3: TGTGCCAGCAGTGGACAGGGTGGCAATCAGCCCCAGCATTTT.

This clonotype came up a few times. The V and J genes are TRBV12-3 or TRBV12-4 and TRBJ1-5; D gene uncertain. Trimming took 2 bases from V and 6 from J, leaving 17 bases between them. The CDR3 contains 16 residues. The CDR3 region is CASSLKGVIGPQPQHF. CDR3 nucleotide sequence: TGTGCCAGCAGTTTAAAGGGCGTTATAGGGCCTCAGCCCCAGCATTTT.

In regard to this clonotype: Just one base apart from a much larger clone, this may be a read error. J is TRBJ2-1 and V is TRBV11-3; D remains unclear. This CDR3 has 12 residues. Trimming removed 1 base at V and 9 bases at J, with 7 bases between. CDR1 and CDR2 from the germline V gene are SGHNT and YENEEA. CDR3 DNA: TGTGCCAGCAGCTTAGGGGTGGGTGAGCAGTTCTTC. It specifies CASSLGVGEQFF.

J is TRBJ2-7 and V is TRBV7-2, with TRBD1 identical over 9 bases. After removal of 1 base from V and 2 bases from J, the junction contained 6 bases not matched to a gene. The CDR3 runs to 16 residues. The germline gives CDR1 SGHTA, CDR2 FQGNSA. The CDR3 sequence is CASSLGRGQGPYEQYF. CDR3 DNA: TGTGCCAGCAGCTTAGGGAGGGGACAGGGACCCTACGAGCAGTACTTC.

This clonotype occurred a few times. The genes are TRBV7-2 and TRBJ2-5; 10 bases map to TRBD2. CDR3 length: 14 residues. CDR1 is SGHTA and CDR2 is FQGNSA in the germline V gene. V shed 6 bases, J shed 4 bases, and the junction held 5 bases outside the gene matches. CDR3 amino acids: CASRRAGGLETQYF. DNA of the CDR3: TGTGCCAGCAGACGAGCGGGAGGGCTAGAGACCCAGTACTTC.

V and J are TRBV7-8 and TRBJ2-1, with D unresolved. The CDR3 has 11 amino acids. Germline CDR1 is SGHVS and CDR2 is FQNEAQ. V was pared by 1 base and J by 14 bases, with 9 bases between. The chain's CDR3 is CASSLGPREFF. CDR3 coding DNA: TGTGCCAGCAGCTTAGGCCCCCGGGAGTTCTTC.

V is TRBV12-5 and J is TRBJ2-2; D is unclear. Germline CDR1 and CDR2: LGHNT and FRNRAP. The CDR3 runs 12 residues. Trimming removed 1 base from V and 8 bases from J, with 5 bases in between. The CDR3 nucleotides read TGTGCTAGTGGTTTGGCCCGAGGGGAGCTGTTTTTT. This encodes CASGLARGELFF.

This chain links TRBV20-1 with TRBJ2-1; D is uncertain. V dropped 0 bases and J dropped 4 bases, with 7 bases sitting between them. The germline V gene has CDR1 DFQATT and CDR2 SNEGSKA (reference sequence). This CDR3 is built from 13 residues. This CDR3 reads CSARDRQYNEQFF. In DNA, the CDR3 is TGCAGTGCTAGAGATCGACAATACAATGAGCAGTTCTTC.

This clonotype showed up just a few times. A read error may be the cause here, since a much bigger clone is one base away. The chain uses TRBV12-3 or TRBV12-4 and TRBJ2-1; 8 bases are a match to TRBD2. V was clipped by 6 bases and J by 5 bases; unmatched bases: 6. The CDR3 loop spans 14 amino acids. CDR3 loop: CASSPGLDDNEQFF. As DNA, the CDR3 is TGTGCCAGCAGCCCGGGACTAGACGACAATGAGCAGTTCTTC.

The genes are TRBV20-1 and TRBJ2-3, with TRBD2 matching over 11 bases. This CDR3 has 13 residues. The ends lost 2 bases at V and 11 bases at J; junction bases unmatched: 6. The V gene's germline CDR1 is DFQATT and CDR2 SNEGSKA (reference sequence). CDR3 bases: TGCAGTGCTAGACCCACGACTAGCGGGAAGCAGTATTTT. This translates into CSARPTTSGKQYF.